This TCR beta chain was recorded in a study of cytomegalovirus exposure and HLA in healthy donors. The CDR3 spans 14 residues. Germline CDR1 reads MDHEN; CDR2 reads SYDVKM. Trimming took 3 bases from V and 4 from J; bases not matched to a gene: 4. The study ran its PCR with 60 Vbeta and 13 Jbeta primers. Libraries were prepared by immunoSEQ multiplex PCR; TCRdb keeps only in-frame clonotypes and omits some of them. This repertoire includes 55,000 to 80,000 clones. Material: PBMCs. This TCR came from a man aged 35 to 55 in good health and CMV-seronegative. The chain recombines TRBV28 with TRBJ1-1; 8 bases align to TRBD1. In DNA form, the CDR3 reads TGTGCCAGCAGTTTGACAGGGGATAGCACTGAAGCTTTCTTT. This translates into CASSLTGDSTEAFF.